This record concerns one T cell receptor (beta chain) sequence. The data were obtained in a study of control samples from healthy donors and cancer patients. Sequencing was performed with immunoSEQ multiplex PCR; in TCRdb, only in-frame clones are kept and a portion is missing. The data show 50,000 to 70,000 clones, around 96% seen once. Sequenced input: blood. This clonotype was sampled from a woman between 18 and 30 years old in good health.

The DNA of the CDR3 is TGTGCCAGCAGCCAATACAGGGGCCTTACTGAAGCTTTCTTT. It yields the protein CASSQYRGLTEAFF. The rearrangement uses TRBV6-2 or TRBV6-3 and TRBJ1-1, with 7 bases that match TRBD1. This CDR3 spans 14 amino acids. The ends lost 6 bases at V and 5 bases at J; junction bases unmatched: 9. The germline gives CDR1 MNHEY, CDR2 SVGEGT.